These 20 T cell receptor beta chains were all obtained from the same sample, sequenced in a study of metastatic and nonmetastatic thyroid tumors. No patient had received any treatment before thyroid surgery. TCRdb reprocessed the PCR reads via MiXCR. The repertoire holds about 8,000 clones, with less than 35% as singletons. The material sequenced was tumor tissue. The receptor set was obtained from a male donor with papillary thyroid cancer or a benign thyroid nodule (not recorded which). Some clones in this sample may be carry-over from other donors' samples.

This clone was detected only a few times. The rearrangement links TRBV12-3 or TRBV12-4 to TRBJ2-7; no clear D. This CDR3 is built from 11 residues. The V end was cut by 4 bases, the J end by 7 bases, with 8 bases between. Here the CDR3 reads CASSSSMEQYF. The CDR3, as DNA: TGTGCCAGCAGTTCCAGTATGGAGCAGTACTTC.

This clone was seen at least ten times. The J gene is TRBJ1-3, the V gene TRBV5-4; 9 bases align to TRBD1. CDR3 size: 15 residues. In germline, CDR1 is SGHNT, CDR2 YYREEE (reference sequence). V lost 0 bases and J lost 4; bases outside the gene matches: 2. The CDR3 DNA is TGTGCCAGCAGCTTGGACAGGGGGCTAGGAAACACCATATATTTT. The encoded protein is CASSLDRGLGNTIYF.

This clone was detected many times. V gene TRBV4-1 combines with J gene TRBJ1-6; tentative D call: TRBD1 (5 bases). V lost 2 bases to trimming and J lost 7 bases, with 15 bases between them. The CDR3 loop spans 16 amino acids. Germline V CDR1 and CDR2: MGHRA, YSYEKL. CDR3 in amino acids: CASSQYVTEGNSPLHF. DNA for the CDR3: TGCGCCAGCAGCCAATACGTGACAGAAGGGAATTCACCCCTCCACTTT.

The V call is TRBV6-5, the J call TRBJ1-5; TRBD1 agrees at 10 bases. Germline V CDR1 and CDR2: MNHEY, SVGAGI. The CDR3 has 13 residues. V lost 6 bases, J lost 9 bases, and 5 bases stayed unmatched. The CDR3 nucleotides read TGTGCCAGCAGATACCGGGACAGGGGGCCCCAGCATTTT. This sequence encodes CASRYRDRGPQHF.

The chain recombines TRBV6-2 or TRBV6-3 with TRBJ1-6; maybe TRBD1 (5 bases). This CDR3 spans 15 amino acids. The V gene's germline CDR1 is MNHEY and CDR2 SVGEGT. V was clipped by 6 bases and J by 9 bases, with 18 bases between them. The CDR3 region is CASRTARDGASPLHF. CDR3 DNA: TGTGCCAGCAGGACCGCTCGGGACGGAGCTTCACCCCTCCACTTT.

This clone turned up a few times. The chain couples TRBV6-1 to TRBJ1-5, with 10 nucleotides matching TRBD1. The trim removed 5 bases at V and 6 bases at J, leaving 4 bases unmatched. The CDR3 spans 14 residues. CDR1 and CDR2 (germline): MNHNS, SASEGT. The CDR3 DNA is TGTGCCAGCAGTCCGGACAGGGGGAGTCAGCCCCAGCATTTT. Its translation is CASSPDRGSQPQHF.

V and J are TRBV5-1 and TRBJ1-6; 8 nucleotides line up with TRBD1. The CDR3 runs to 15 residues. V lost 5 bases and J lost 7; bases outside the gene matches: 8. Germline V lookup: CDR1 SGHRS, CDR2 YFSETQ. The CDR3 loop reads CASRPRTGPNSPLHF. CDR3 nucleotide sequence: TGCGCCAGCAGACCCCGGACAGGGCCCAATTCACCCCTCCACTTT. Drawing the rest from reference TRBV5-1 and TRBJ1-6, the complete variable domain is KAGVTQTPRYLIKTRGQQVTLSCSPISGHRSVSWYQQTPGQGLQFLFEYFSETQRNKGNFPGRFSGRQFSNSRSEMNVSTLELGDSALYLCASRPRTGPNSPLHFGNGTRLTVT.

About this clone itself: At one end, the junction sequence differs from germline, possibly due to a read error. The chain carries TRBV6-2 or TRBV6-3 and TRBJ2-1; 11 bases agree with TRBD2. CDR1 MNHEY and CDR2 SVGEGT come from the germline V gene. The CDR3 is 16 residues long. CDR3 sequence (DNA): TGTGCCTGCAGTTACTCACTAGCGGGAGTAAACAATGAGCAGTTCTTC. Translation: CACSYSLAGVNNEQFF.

This clone was observed a handful of times. This chain links TRBV19 with TRBJ2-1; D uncertain. The CDR3 totals 11 residues. Trimming pared 5 bases from V and 10 bases from J, leaving 9 bases between. The germline V gene encodes CDR1 LNHDA and CDR2 SQIVND (reference sequence). CDR3 sequence reads: CASSPGLEQFF. The CDR3 DNA reads as TGTGCCAGTAGTCCCGGGTTGGAGCAGTTCTTC. The full variable domain, completed using reference TRBV19 and TRBJ2-1, is DGGITQSPKYLFRKEGQNVTLSCEQNLNHDAMYWYRQDPGQGLRLIYYSQIVNDFQKGDIAEGYSVSREKKESFPLTVTSAQKNPTAFYLCASSPGLEQFFGPGTRLTVL.

The chain uses TRBV5-1 and TRBJ2-2, with D perhaps matching TRBD1 (6 bases). Between the trimmed V and J ends, which lost 5 bases and 0 bases, there was a span of 11 bases. This CDR3 region has 15 residues. Germline CDR1 and CDR2: SGHRS and YFSETQ. CDR3 in amino acids: CASRSGTTNTGELFF. The CDR3 DNA is TGCGCCAGCAGATCCGGGACAACGAACACCGGGGAGCTGTTTTTT.

This clone was recorded at least ten times. Mismatch with germline at one junction end may stem from a read error. The chain uses TRBV29-1 and TRBJ2-7; 7 bases fit TRBD1. Germline CDR1 is SQVTM and CDR2 is ANQGSEA. This CDR3 has 12 amino acids. This CDR3 reads CSVEGQAYEQYF. CDR3 coding DNA: TGCAGCGTCGAAGGACAGGCCTACGAGCAGTACTTC.

This clone was seen repeatedly, ten times or more. The V gene is TRBV7-8, the J gene TRBJ2-5; D remains unclear. Trimming pared 4 bases from V and 3 bases from J, leaving 18 bases between. Germline V gives CDR1 SGHVS, CDR2 FQNEAQ. The CDR3 has 16 amino acids. The CDR3 protein is CASSSPDRGLKETQYF. CDR3 coding DNA: TGTGCCAGCAGCTCCCCCGACCGTGGATTAAAAGAGACCCAGTACTTC.

The V call is TRBV2, the J call TRBJ2-1, with 9 bases lining up with TRBD2. With 7 bases clipped from V and 8 bases from J, the junction kept 9 bases outside the gene matches. This CDR3 is built from 14 residues. Germline V lookup: CDR1 SNHLY, CDR2 FYNNEI. The CDR3 loop reads CASTASGMSHEQFF. DNA for the CDR3: TGTGCCAGCACAGCTAGCGGGATGTCCCATGAGCAGTTCTTC.

The chain combines TRBV6-2 or TRBV6-3 with TRBJ2-5, with D perhaps being TRBD1 or TRBD2 (6 bases each). CDR1 and CDR2 from the germline V gene are MNHEY and SVGEGT. The CDR3 contains 21 residues. Trimming took off 3 bases at V and 0 bases at J, with 29 bases between the two ends. The DNA of the CDR3 is TGTGCCAGCAGTTATTTAGTCTCCAGCGGGCTCGGGGGCCGTGACCAAGAGACCCAGTACTTC. This sequence encodes CASSYLVSSGLGGRDQETQYF.

The rearrangement joins TRBV19 to TRBJ2-6; D not certain. Trimming removed 6 bases at V and 0 bases at J, with 9 bases between. Germline V gene data show CDR1 as LNHDA and CDR2 as SQIVND (reference sequence). CDR3 length equals 15 residues. CDR3 sequence: CASRISISGANVLTF. CDR3 in DNA: TGTGCCAGTAGGATTTCCATCTCTGGGGCCAACGTCCTGACTTTC.

The chain combines TRBV10-3 with TRBJ1-1; D not certain. The V and J ends lost 4 bases and 1 base respectively, with 7 bases between them. Germline V gene sequence: CDR1 ENHRY, CDR2 SYGVKD. This CDR3 is 13 amino acids long. As DNA, the CDR3 is TGTGCCATCAGTGGGGAGGAGAACACTGAAGCTTTCTTT. It specifies CAISGEENTEAFF.

This clone was seen a few times. The chain carries TRBV2 and TRBJ2-3; 8 nucleotides align to TRBD2. J gave up 0 bases and V 4 bases, and 6 bases lay outside the gene matches. Germline assignment: CDR1 SNHLY and CDR2 FYNNEI. This CDR3 has 16 amino acids. The CDR3 DNA sequence: TGTGCCAGCAGTGGACTAGCGATATCTAGCACAGATACGCAGTATTTT. Its translation is CASSGLAISSTDTQYF.

V gene TRBV27 combines with J gene TRBJ1-1; D is unresolved. V gave up 5 bases and J gave up 0 bases, with 16 bases separating them. The CDR3 is 16 amino acids. Germline values: CDR1 MNHEY, CDR2 SMNVEV (reference sequence). In DNA form, the CDR3 reads TGTGCCAGCAGTCTTACCTTTACTGCATTGAACACTGAAGCTTTCTTT. Amino acid sequence: CASSLTFTALNTEAFF.

The chain is built from TRBV30 and TRBJ2-7; D is perhaps TRBD1 (6 bases). Germline loops: CDR1 GTSNPN, CDR2 SVGIG (reference sequence). Trimming took 2 bases from V and 0 from J, leaving 11 bases between them. The CDR3 is made up of 14 amino acids. CDR3 DNA: TGTGCCTGGAGTCGATCGGACAGCTCCTACGAGCAGTACTTC. Amino acids: CAWSRSDSSYEQYF. The whole variable domain, filled in from reference TRBV30 and TRBJ2-7, reads SQTIHQWPATLVQPVGSPLSLECTVEGTSNPNLYWYRQAAGRGLQLLFYSVGIGQISSEVPQNLSASRPQDRQFILSSKKLLLSDSGFYLCAWSRSDSSYEQYFGPGTRLTVT.

The chain joins TRBV4-1 to TRBJ2-7, with 10 nucleotides matching TRBD2. There are 15 residues in the CDR3. After removal of 3 bases from V and 2 bases from J, the junction contained 4 bases not matched to a gene. Germline CDR1 MGHRA, CDR2 YSYEKL. The CDR3 bases are TGCGCCAGCAGCCACGAAACTAGCGGGGCCTACGAGCAGTACTTC. Protein sequence: CASSHETSGAYEQYF.